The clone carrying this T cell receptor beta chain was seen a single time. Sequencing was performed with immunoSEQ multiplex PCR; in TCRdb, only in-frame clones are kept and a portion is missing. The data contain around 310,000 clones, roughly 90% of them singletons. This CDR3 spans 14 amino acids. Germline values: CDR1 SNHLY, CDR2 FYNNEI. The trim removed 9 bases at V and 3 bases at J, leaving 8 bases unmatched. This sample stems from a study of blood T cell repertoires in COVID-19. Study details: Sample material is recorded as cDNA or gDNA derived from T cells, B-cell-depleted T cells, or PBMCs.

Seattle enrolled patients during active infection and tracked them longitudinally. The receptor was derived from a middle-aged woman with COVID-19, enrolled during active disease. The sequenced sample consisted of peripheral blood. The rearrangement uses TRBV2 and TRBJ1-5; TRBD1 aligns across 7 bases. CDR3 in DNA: TGTGCCAGTGAAAGGGACAGTTTCAATCAGCCCCAGCATTTT. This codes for CASERDSFNQPQHF.